A single sample gave rise to the 32 T cell receptor beta chains below, sequenced in a study of cytotoxic CD8 clonotypes in ibrutinib-treated CLL. The method was immunoSEQ multiplex PCR; TCRdb's version includes in-frame clones alone and lacks a portion of them. The sample shows 140,000 to 150,000 clones, 70% to 80% of them seen only once. Material: PBMCs, obtained after 24 months of ibrutinib treatment. Source of these receptors: a human donor with chronic lymphocytic leukemia.

The V gene is TRBV6-4, the J gene TRBJ2-1; D is unresolved. The CDR3 length is 13 residues. V lost 0 bases to trimming and J lost 6 bases, with 6 bases between them. Germline V gene lookup returns CDR1 MRHNA and CDR2 SNTAGT. CDR3 protein: CASSDSDTNEQFF. The CDR3 nucleotides read TGTGCCAGCAGTGACTCAGATACCAATGAGCAGTTCTTC.

The chain has TRBV7-2 and TRBJ1-2; TRBD1 might be the D (5 bases). The CDR3 is 13 residues long. Between the trimmed V and J ends, which lost 7 bases and 2 bases, there was a span of 11 bases. Germline V CDR1 and CDR2: SGHTA, FQGNSA. CDR3 bases: TGTGCCAGCAAACCGGGGCCAAACTATGGCTACACCTTC. It specifies CASKPGPNYGYTF.

This clone was seen at least ten times. The CDR3 spells CASRGQGNSYEQYF. CDR3 bases: TGTGCCAGCAGGGGACAGGGCAACTCCTACGAGCAGTACTTC. J is TRBJ2-7 and V is TRBV28, with 9 bases that match TRBD1. This CDR3 contains 14 residues. Unmatched junction bases numbered 3, after V lost 6 bases and J lost 0 bases. Germline CDR1 is MDHEN and CDR2 is SYDVKM. Using reference TRBV28 and TRBJ2-7 for the parts outside the CDR3, the full variable domain is DVKVTQSSRYLVKRTGEKVFLECVQDMDHENMFWYRQDPGLGLRLIYFSYDVKMKEKGDIPEGYSVSREKKERFSLILESASTNQTSMYLCASRGQGNSYEQYFGPGTRLTVT.

The genes are TRBV5-4 and TRBJ1-4, with D tentatively TRBD1 (6 bases). Looked up from germline, CDR1 is SGHNT and CDR2 is YYREEE (reference sequence). V lost 0 bases and J lost 12, with 15 bases in between. CDR3 length: 14 amino acids. The CDR3 DNA reads as TGTGCCAGCAGCTTGGAGGGGGGCAGGGAGCAACTGTTTTTT. Translated, it gives CASSLEGGREQLFF.

V usage is TRBV5-3 and J usage is TRBJ2-3, with 11 bases that match TRBD2. TRBV5-3 is assigned to the ORF class and has an uncertain function. The CDR3 spans 14 residues. The V segment lost 8 bases and the J segment 2 bases; nucleotides outside the gene matches: 4. CDR3 nucleotide sequence: TGTGCCAGGCGGACTAGCGGGTTCACAGATACGCAGTATTTT. It specifies CARRTSGFTDTQYF.

The V call is TRBV28, the J call TRBJ2-7; 7 bases map to TRBD2. Germline CDR1 MDHEN, CDR2 SYDVKM. V trimming: 5 bases; J trimming: 6 bases; junction bases outside the gene matches: 13. This CDR3 spans 15 amino acids. CDR3 sequence (DNA): TGTGCCAGCAGTGATCCTAGCGGCCGAACGAGCGAGCAGTACTTC. Protein: CASSDPSGRTSEQYF.

This sequence joins TRBV28 and TRBJ1-2; 7 nucleotides align to TRBD1. Trimming cost V 5 bases and J 2 bases; bases outside gene matches: 2. CDR3 length: 13 amino acids. CDR1 MDHEN and CDR2 SYDVKM come from the germline V gene. DNA for the CDR3: TGTGCCAGCAGTAAGGGACAGAACTATGGCTACACCTTC. It yields the protein CASSKGQNYGYTF.

The V gene is TRBV19, the J gene TRBJ1-6, with TRBD1 as a possible D gene (6 bases). The V and J ends lost 6 bases and 6 bases respectively, with 18 bases between them. Germline V gene data show CDR1 as LNHDA and CDR2 as SQIVND (reference sequence). The CDR3 runs to 16 residues. CDR3 amino acids: CASSPSGGQGNSPLHF. CDR3 nucleotides: TGTGCCAGTAGCCCGTCCGGGGGGCAGGGTAATTCACCCCTCCACTTT. Full variable domain (missing parts from reference TRBV19 and TRBJ1-6): DGGITQSPKYLFRKEGQNVTLSCEQNLNHDAMYWYRQDPGQGLRLIYYSQIVNDFQKGDIAEGYSVSREKKESFPLTVTSAQKNPTAFYLCASSPSGGQGNSPLHFGNGTRLTVT.

V usage is TRBV2 and J usage is TRBJ1-1; D is ambiguous. CDR1 SNHLY and CDR2 FYNNEI come from the germline V gene. The CDR3 spans 14 residues. Between the trimmed V and J ends, which lost 7 bases and 0 bases, there was a span of 12 bases. The DNA for the CDR3 is TGTGCCAGCAACGTCGGCCCCATGAACACTGAAGCTTTCTTT. Residues: CASNVGPMNTEAFF.

The chain joins TRBV2 to TRBJ2-5; no clear D gene. CDR1 is SNHLY and CDR2 is FYNNEI in the germline V gene. This CDR3 is 11 amino acids long. V lost 1 base and J 7 bases, leaving 4 bases between the germline ends. The CDR3 region has the DNA TGTGCCAGCAGTGAAGGGGGGACCCAGTACTTC. Amino acid sequence: CASSEGGTQYF.

This clone has just one count. The rearrangement links TRBV2 to TRBJ1-3; 7 positions match TRBD1. Germline lookup yields CDR1 SNHLY and CDR2 FYNNEI. The CDR3 loop spans 14 amino acids. J lost 4 bases, V lost 6 bases, and 6 bases had no gene match. The CDR3 DNA reads TGTGCCAGCAGAAACCAGGGGGGCGGAAACACCATATATTTT. This encodes CASRNQGGGNTIYF.

V and J are TRBV6-1 and TRBJ1-5; a possible D gene is TRBD1 (6 bases). Looked up from germline, CDR1 is MNHNS and CDR2 is SASEGT. The CDR3 totals 12 residues. The V end lost 4 bases, the J end lost 9 bases, and 10 bases lay between the germline ends. The CDR3 spells CASSGRGRPQHF. CDR3 DNA sequence: TGTGCCAGCAGTGGCAGGGGCCGGCCCCAGCATTTT.

This chain joins TRBV5-1 and TRBJ1-4, with D unclear. CDR3 length: 15 residues. CDR1 SGHRS and CDR2 YFSETQ come from the germline V gene. Trimming cost V 0 bases and J 0 bases, with 6 bases left between them. The CDR3 here is CASSLGAPTNEKLFF. Here the CDR3 DNA reads TGCGCCAGCAGCTTGGGAGCCCCAACTAATGAAAAACTGTTTTTT.

The V gene is TRBV4-2, the J gene TRBJ1-4, with D possibly being TRBD1 (5 bases). CDR3 length: 17 residues. Germline V lookup: CDR1 LGHNA, CDR2 YNFKEQ. V was trimmed by 2 bases and J by 4 bases, leaving 17 bases between them. CDR3 sequence: CASSQPGDGSGNEKLFF. CDR3 in DNA: TGTGCCAGCAGCCAACCGGGGGACGGGAGCGGTAATGAAAAACTGTTTTTT.

The rearrangement links TRBV7-2 to TRBJ1-2, with TRBD1 matching 8 bases. V gave up 4 bases and J gave up 4 bases; unmatched junction bases: 8. This CDR3 contains 15 residues. The germline gives CDR1 SGHTA, CDR2 FQGNSA. The CDR3 sequence: CASSSGQGGTYGYTF. Written as DNA, the CDR3 is TGTGCCAGCAGCTCCGGACAGGGTGGGACCTATGGCTACACCTTC.

This sequence joins TRBV7-8 and TRBJ1-5; D is ambiguous. The CDR3 spans 14 residues. Germline values: CDR1 SGHVS, CDR2 FQNEAQ. Trimming took 2 bases from V and 3 from J, leaving 8 bases between them. The DNA of the CDR3 is TGTGCCAGCAGCTTATCCGGGTTCAATCAGCCCCAGCATTTT. Translated: CASSLSGFNQPQHF.

The CDR3, as DNA: TGTGCCAGTAGTATAGACCCCCCCCAGGGCCGAATACTCTACAATGAGCAGTTCTTC. Its protein is CASSIDPPQGRILYNEQFF. The chain has TRBV19 and TRBJ2-1, with D possibly matching TRBD1 (5 bases). The CDR3 runs to 19 residues. CDR1 and CDR2 (germline): LNHDA, SQIVND (reference sequence). Trimming cost V 0 bases and J 3 bases, with 21 bases left between them. The whole variable domain, filled in from reference TRBV19 and TRBJ2-1, reads DGGITQSPKYLFRKEGQNVTLSCEQNLNHDAMYWYRQDPGQGLRLIYYSQIVNDFQKGDIAEGYSVSREKKESFPLTVTSAQKNPTAFYLCASSIDPPQGRILYNEQFFGPGTRLTVL.

J is TRBJ2-7 and V is TRBV10-3; 8 nucleotides line up with TRBD2. Germline trimming cut 4 bases from V and 5 bases from J; bases unmatched to any gene: 13. The germline gives CDR1 ENHRY, CDR2 SYGVKD. The CDR3 runs 16 residues. CDR3 region: CAISVPHTGGGHEQYF. The CDR3 bases are TGTGCCATCAGTGTCCCCCACACCGGGGGGGGGCACGAGCAGTACTTC.

The chain links TRBV28 to TRBJ2-5, with 13 bases that match TRBD2. Germline CDR1 and CDR2: MDHEN and SYDVKM. Trimming cost V 6 bases and J 5 bases; bases outside gene matches: 6. There are 15 residues in the CDR3. The CDR3 nucleotides are TGTGCCAGCAGGACTAGCGGGAGGCCCCGGGAGACCCAGTACTTC. Residues: CASRTSGRPRETQYF.

This clone was recorded many times. V gene TRBV18 combines with J gene TRBJ2-2, with D perhaps matching TRBD2 (5 bases). This CDR3 has 17 amino acids. V was clipped by 0 bases and J by 0 bases, with 11 bases between them. Germline-derived CDR1 and CDR2 are KGHSH and LQKENI. In nucleotides, the CDR3 is TGTGCCAGCTCACCACCTGCGGGCACGTCGAACACCGGGGAGCTGTTTTTT. Translation gives CASSPPAGTSNTGELFF.

The V and J genes are TRBV18 and TRBJ2-3; D gene ambiguous. Looked up from germline, CDR1 is KGHSH and CDR2 is LQKENI. This CDR3 contains 14 residues. Trimming removed 5 bases at V and 0 bases at J, with 9 bases between. The CDR3 region is CASSRTASTDTQYF. The CDR3, as DNA: TGTGCCAGCTCAAGGACCGCTAGCACAGATACGCAGTATTTT.

This chain joins TRBV2 and TRBJ2-7; 12 bases are shared with TRBD2. CDR1 and CDR2 from the germline V gene are SNHLY and FYNNEI. V lost 10 bases to trimming and J lost 5 bases; unmatched junction nucleotides: 3. The CDR3 is made up of 12 amino acids. The CDR3 coding sequence is TGTGCCACCCGACTAGCGGGAGACGAGCAGTACTTC. This encodes CATRLAGDEQYF.

The chain couples TRBV6-5 to TRBJ1-5; no clear D. The CDR3 sequence is 14 residues long. The germline V gene has CDR1 MNHEY and CDR2 SVGAGI. V shed 0 bases and J shed 2 bases, with 5 bases lying between them. The CDR3 DNA reads as TGTGCCAGCAGTTACTCCGGGGGCAATCAGCCCCAGCATTTT. Translation: CASSYSGGNQPQHF.

The CDR3 loop is CASSLVGLPNYGYTF. The CDR3 DNA reads TGTGCCAGCAGTTTGGTTGGCCTTCCTAACTATGGCTACACCTTC. This rearrangement joins TRBV28 to TRBJ1-2; no reliable D call. Germline CDR1 is MDHEN and CDR2 is SYDVKM. V was cut by 3 bases and J by 0 bases, with 11 bases left in between. This CDR3 comprises 15 residues.

This sequence joins TRBV18 and TRBJ2-2; 8 nucleotides line up with TRBD2. The germline V gene has CDR1 KGHSH and CDR2 LQKENI. The CDR3 loop spans 19 amino acids. The ends lost 3 bases at V and 2 bases at J; junction bases unmatched: 14. This CDR3 is CASSPRTSRGDNNTGELFF. The CDR3 bases are TGTGCCAGCTCACCGCGGACTAGCCGGGGAGATAACAACACCGGGGAGCTGTTTTTT.

This clone was seen just once. The V gene is TRBV5-1, the J gene TRBJ2-1, with 8 positions matching TRBD2. The germline V gene has CDR1 SGHRS and CDR2 YFSETQ. The CDR3 runs 20 residues. J lost 4 bases, V lost 4 bases, and 22 bases had no gene match. The CDR3 is CASSLTPPRLANLWYNEQFF. The CDR3 region has the DNA TGCGCCAGCAGCCTAACCCCACCCAGACTAGCGAACCTCTGGTACAATGAGCAGTTCTTC.

This clone was seen once. The chain couples TRBV18 to TRBJ1-5, with D possibly being TRBD1 (6 bases). Trimming took 3 bases from V and 9 from J, leaving 15 bases between them. From germline, CDR1 is KGHSH and CDR2 LQKENI. This CDR3 is 14 amino acids long. CDR3 nucleotides: TGTGCCAGCTCACCGGGCCAGGGGCTATCGCCCCAGCATTTT. It encodes CASSPGQGLSPQHF.

J is TRBJ2-3 and V is TRBV7-9, with TRBD2 identical over 11 bases. V dropped 2 bases and J dropped 6; count of bases not matched to a gene: 13. The CDR3 length is 18 residues. Germline values: CDR1 SEHNR, CDR2 FQNEAQ (reference sequence). The DNA of the CDR3 is TGTGCCAGCAGCTTACCCAAGACTAGCGGGGTCGGAATGGATACGCAGTATTTT. This codes for CASSLPKTSGVGMDTQYF.

The rearrangement joins TRBV7-2 to TRBJ2-7, with D perhaps TRBD2 (8 bases). The V end was cut by 5 bases, the J end by 2 bases, with 19 bases between. CDR3 size: 16 residues. CDR1 is SGHTA, CDR2 FQGNSA, per germline. In DNA, the CDR3 is TGTGCCAGCAGCGCCGGGAGGGGGCACGGAACCTACGAGCAGTACTTC. This encodes CASSAGRGHGTYEQYF.

V usage is TRBV19 and J usage is TRBJ2-7; D is undetermined. The germline CDR1 and CDR2 sequences are LNHDA and SQIVND (reference sequence). Trimming cost V 1 base and J 3 bases, with 13 bases left between them. The CDR3 sequence is 15 residues long. The CDR3 nucleotides are TGTGCCAGTAGTATAGGCCCGTGGAGCAGCTACGAGCAGTACTTC. This encodes CASSIGPWSSYEQYF.

The CDR3, as DNA: TGTGCCAGCAGCCCCGGGACTAGGGGAGTGGATACGCAGTATTTT. It encodes CASSPGTRGVDTQYF. The rearrangement joins TRBV4-2 to TRBJ2-3, with 8 bases aligning to TRBD2. The V segment lost 4 bases and the J segment 6 bases; nucleotides outside the gene matches: 9. This CDR3 spans 15 amino acids. Per the germline V gene, CDR1 is LGHNA and CDR2 is YNFKEQ.

This clone was observed once. The same CDR3 arises from other DNA sequences in this sample as well. The chain has TRBV18 and TRBJ2-5, with 8 bases fitting TRBD1. Trimming at V came to 4 bases and at J to 2 bases, leaving 3 bases not matched to a gene. CDR1 is KGHSH, CDR2 LQKENI, per germline. This CDR3 contains 14 residues. CDR3 region: CASSLGQGQETQYF. In DNA form, the CDR3 reads TGTGCCAGCTCACTCGGACAGGGACAAGAGACCCAGTACTTC.